This T cell receptor (beta chain) was observed in a study of blood T cells in healthy people across ages. The study's findings and limits: Researchers report that TCR beta diversity correlated strongly with naive T cell percentage. A conclusive naive versus antigen-experienced comparison was prevented by the unsorted PBMCs. TCR beta diversity, measured per million T cells, fell in a roughly linear way with age.

This clonotype was detected many times. Antigen specificity is unknown. Trimming cost V 1 base and J 1 base; bases outside gene matches: 4. The length of the CDR3 is 17 residues. CDR1 and CDR2 from the germline V gene are LNHNV and YYDKDF (reference sequence). For the second PCR, which ran for about 7 to 11 cycles, a sample-barcoded 5' primer and a J-beta primer mix were used. The authors tagged each cDNA molecule using a template-switch adaptor with 12 random nucleotides. TCRdb passed the 5' RACE reads through MiXCR, listing each CDR3 protein once. The table includes 500,000 to 600,000 distinct CDR3 sequences, 27% detected once.

The sample was blood. The TCR sequence derives from a woman between 65 and 79 years old in good health. This chain links TRBV15 with TRBJ2-6, with TRBD2 matching over 7 bases. The CDR3 sequence: CATSRGEGVSGANVLTF. For the CDR3, the DNA is TGTGCCACCAGCAGAGGGGAGGGAGTGTCTGGGGCCAACGTCCTGACTTTC.